This passage covers 20 T cell receptor beta chains from one sample sequenced in a study of cytomegalovirus exposure and HLA in healthy donors. Sequencing was performed with immunoSEQ multiplex PCR; in TCRdb, only in-frame clones are kept and a portion is missing. The sample includes 90,000 to 150,000 clones, 88% of them seen just once. The sequenced sample was PBMCs. These receptor sequences come from a man aged 18 to 35 in good health and CMV-seropositive.

As DNA, the CDR3 is TGCAGCGTTCCTCCCTGGACAGGGATTAACTATGGCTACACCTTC. Its protein is CSVPPWTGINYGYTF. The gene calls are TRBV29-1 and TRBJ1-2; the match to TRBD1 covers 8 bases. Germline V gene lookup returns CDR1 SQVTM and CDR2 ANQGSEA. The CDR3 loop spans 15 amino acids. The V gene end was trimmed by 5 bases and the J gene end by 1 base; junction bases not matched to a gene: 9.

The genes are TRBV19 and TRBJ2-1; no clear D gene. CDR1 and CDR2 from the germline V gene are LNHDA and SQIVND (reference sequence). Deletions cut 6 bases from V and 2 bases from J, with 20 bases between. CDR3 length equals 17 residues. The CDR3 region is CASRKTHFGGPYNEQFF. The CDR3 region has the DNA TGTGCCAGTAGAAAAACCCATTTTGGCGGCCCCTACAATGAGCAGTTCTTC.

The chain uses TRBV4-1 and TRBJ1-5, with TRBD1 matching over 7 bases. The germline V gene encodes CDR1 MGHRA and CDR2 YSYEKL. The J segment lost 9 bases and the V segment lost 0 bases, leaving 14 bases of the junction unmatched. This CDR3 is 17 amino acids long. The CDR3 sequence is CASSQDGRDSQLSPQHF. The CDR3 DNA sequence: TGCGCCAGCAGCCAAGACGGCCGGGACAGCCAGTTATCGCCCCAGCATTTT.

The rearrangement uses TRBV10-2 and TRBJ2-7, with a weak D call TRBD1 (6 bases). Looked up from germline, CDR1 is WSHSY and CDR2 is SAAADI. The V end lost 6 bases, the J end lost 2 bases, and 14 bases lay between the germline ends. This CDR3 is 14 amino acids long. CDR3 coding DNA: TGCGCCAGCAGGAGTAGGGACACCGCCTACGAGCAGTACTTC. This encodes CASRSRDTAYEQYF.

This clone was detected a few times. The J gene is TRBJ2-7, the V gene TRBV5-1; maybe TRBD2 (5 bases). The CDR3 consists of 14 residues. V lost 2 bases to trimming and J lost 6 bases, with 15 bases between them. Germline CDR1 SGHRS, CDR2 YFSETQ. The chain's CDR3 is CASSLLESQPEQYF. The CDR3 bases are TGCGCCAGCAGCTTACTAGAGTCACAGCCCGAGCAGTACTTC.

The chain combines TRBV5-6 with TRBJ1-4; 7 nucleotides agree with TRBD1. The CDR3 spans 17 residues. J lost 4 bases, V lost 3 bases, and 12 bases had no gene match. CDR1 and CDR2 (germline): SGHDT, YYEEEE. CDR3 sequence: CASSSTYRDRNNEKLFF. CDR3 sequence (DNA): TGTGCCAGCAGCTCTACTTACCGGGACAGAAATAATGAAAAACTGTTTTTT.

The V call is TRBV27, the J call TRBJ1-1; a weak D match, TRBD1 (5 bases). With 4 bases removed from V and 4 bases from J, the gap between germline ends came to 16 bases. This CDR3 contains 15 residues. Germline-derived CDR1 and CDR2 are MNHEY and SMNVEV (reference sequence). CDR3 in DNA: TGTGCCAGCAGTTCACCCGAGAAGGGGTTCACTGAAGCTTTCTTT. Amino acid sequence: CASSSPEKGFTEAFF.

This sequence joins TRBV7-9 and TRBJ2-1; TRBD1 might be the D (6 bases). Germline-derived CDR1 and CDR2 are SEHNR and FQNEAQ (reference sequence). V was trimmed by 2 bases and J by 14 bases, leaving 10 bases between them. This CDR3 comprises 11 residues. The CDR3 DNA follows: TGTGCCAGCAGCTTAAACAGGGCTAAGTTCTTC. Protein sequence: CASSLNRAKFF. The complete variable domain, with remaining parts taken from reference TRBV7-9 and TRBJ2-1, reads DTGVSQNPRHKITKRGQNVTFRCDPISEHNRLYWYRQTLGQGPEFLTYFQNEAQLEKSRLLSDRFSAERPKGSFSTLEIQRTEQGDSAMYLCASSLNRAKFFGPGTRLTVL.

This sequence joins TRBV19 and TRBJ2-5, with D tentatively TRBD1 (5 bases). Germline CDR1 and CDR2: LNHDA and SQIVND (reference sequence). Between the trimmed V and J ends, which lost 4 bases and 2 bases, there was a span of 8 bases. This CDR3 spans 13 amino acids. As DNA, the CDR3 is TGTGCCAGTAGTAAGGGGTTTCAAGAGACCCAGTACTTC. This encodes CASSKGFQETQYF. The full variable domain, completed using reference TRBV19 and TRBJ2-5, is DGGITQSPKYLFRKEGQNVTLSCEQNLNHDAMYWYRQDPGQGLRLIYYSQIVNDFQKGDIAEGYSVSREKKESFPLTVTSAQKNPTAFYLCASSKGFQETQYFGPGTRLLVL.

This clone appeared many times. The genes are TRBV28 and TRBJ2-1, with 9 bases identical to TRBD2. Germline values: CDR1 MDHEN, CDR2 SYDVKM. The CDR3 runs to 16 residues. V was pared by 7 bases and J by 3 bases, with 10 bases of the junction left unmatched. CDR3 in amino acids: CASKGGAGGFYNEQFF. CDR3 DNA sequence: TGTGCCAGCAAGGGAGGAGCGGGGGGATTCTACAATGAGCAGTTCTTC.

The chain is built from TRBV6-1 and TRBJ2-1; D unresolved. Germline CDR1 and CDR2: MNHNS and SASEGT. This CDR3 region has 17 residues. Trimming took off 3 bases at V and 5 bases at J, with 20 bases between the two ends. Here the CDR3 reads CASSEGFASDHDNEQFF. As DNA, the CDR3 is TGTGCCAGCAGTGAGGGCTTCGCCTCTGATCATGACAATGAGCAGTTCTTC.

This chain's CDR3 is CASRDSQETQYF. CDR3 DNA sequence: TGCGCCAGCCGGGACAGCCAAGAGACCCAGTACTTC. J is TRBJ2-5 and V is TRBV5-1; TRBD1 aligns across 7 bases. Germline trimming cut 7 bases from V and 1 base from J; bases unmatched to any gene: 1. This CDR3 region has 12 residues. Germline V CDR1 and CDR2: SGHRS, YFSETQ.

This rearrangement joins TRBV6-4 to TRBJ1-5; tentatively, D is TRBD1 (5 bases). CDR1 is MRHNA and CDR2 is SNTAGT in the germline V gene. Trimming took off 3 bases at V and 1 base at J, with 7 bases between the two ends. CDR3 size: 14 residues. The CDR3, as DNA: TGTGCCAGCAGTGATAAGGGGAGCAATCAGCCCCAGCATTTT. Translating it yields CASSDKGSNQPQHF.

This chain joins TRBV19 and TRBJ1-5, with D possibly matching TRBD1 (5 bases). V lost 9 bases and J lost 1, with 16 bases in between. This CDR3 is built from 15 residues. The germline V gene has CDR1 LNHDA and CDR2 SQIVND (reference sequence). The CDR3: CASSQELGSNQPQHF. The CDR3 region has the DNA TGTGCCAGCTCACAGGAATTAGGGAGCAATCAGCCCCAGCATTTT.

V and J are TRBV6-1 and TRBJ2-2, with D perhaps matching TRBD1 (6 bases). The CDR3 has 14 amino acids. Germline loops: CDR1 MNHNS, CDR2 SASEGT. The germline V and J ends were trimmed by 10 bases and 4 bases, with 16 bases remaining between them. CDR3 amino acids: CATQGPLGTGELFF. The CDR3 DNA follows: TGTGCCACCCAGGGGCCGCTGGGCACCGGGGAGCTGTTTTTT.

The genes are TRBV5-1 and TRBJ2-1, with TRBD2 as a possible D gene (6 bases). Trimming shortened V by 4 bases and J by 9 bases, and 20 bases separated the two germline ends. CDR3 length equals 15 residues. Germline V lookup: CDR1 SGHRS, CDR2 YFSETQ. In DNA, the CDR3 is TGCGCCAGCAGCCTGGGTGGGACTGTGGTCGGTGAGCAGTTCTTC. This codes for CASSLGGTVVGEQFF.

The rearrangement uses TRBV5-3 and TRBJ2-2, with 10 bases identical to TRBD1. TRBV5-3 is filed as an ORF, its function uncertain. The CDR3 totals 17 residues. J lost 4 bases, V lost 2 bases, and 8 bases had no gene match. CDR3 region: CARSFFWTGGFTGELFF. In nucleotides, the CDR3 is TGTGCCAGAAGCTTCTTTTGGACAGGGGGTTTCACCGGGGAGCTGTTTTTT.

This CDR3 is CASSKAGATYNSPLHF. The CDR3 nucleotides are TGTGCCAGCTCTAAAGCGGGGGCGACCTATAATTCACCCCTCCACTTT. The chain uses TRBV28 and TRBJ1-6, with D possibly being TRBD1 (6 bases). V was pared by 8 bases and J by 2 bases, with 16 bases between. CDR3 size: 16 residues. Per the germline V gene, CDR1 is MDHEN and CDR2 is SYDVKM.

The CDR3 region is CASSLASEGHLEAFF. CDR3 in DNA: TGTGCCAGCAGCTTAGCTTCAGAGGGACATCTGGAAGCTTTCTTT. V gene TRBV7-9 combines with J gene TRBJ1-1; D may be TRBD1 (6 bases). Trimming shortened V by 0 bases and J by 8 bases, and 16 bases separated the two germline ends. This CDR3 contains 15 residues. Germline V CDR1 and CDR2: SEHNR, FQNEAQ (reference sequence).

The genes are TRBV25-1 and TRBJ1-1, with 8 nucleotides matching TRBD1. V shed 9 bases and J 2 bases; nucleotides not matched to a gene: 11. Germline V gene lookup returns CDR1 MGHDK and CDR2 SYGVNS. The CDR3 consists of 15 residues. CDR3 protein: CASRQGQGYNTEAFF. The CDR3 DNA reads as TGTGCCAGTAGACAGGGGCAGGGGTACAACACTGAAGCTTTCTTT.